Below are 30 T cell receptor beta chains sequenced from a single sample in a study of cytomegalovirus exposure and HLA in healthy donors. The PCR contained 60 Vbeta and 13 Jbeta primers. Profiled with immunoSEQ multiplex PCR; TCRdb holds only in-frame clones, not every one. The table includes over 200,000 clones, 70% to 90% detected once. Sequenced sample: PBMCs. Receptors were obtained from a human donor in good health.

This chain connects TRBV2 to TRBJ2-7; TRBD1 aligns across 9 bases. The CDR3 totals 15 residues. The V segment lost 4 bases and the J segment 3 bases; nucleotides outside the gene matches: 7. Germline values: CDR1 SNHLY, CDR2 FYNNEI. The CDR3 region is CASSVGTGRFYEQYF. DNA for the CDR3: TGTGCCAGCAGTGTAGGGACAGGGAGGTTCTACGAGCAGTACTTC.

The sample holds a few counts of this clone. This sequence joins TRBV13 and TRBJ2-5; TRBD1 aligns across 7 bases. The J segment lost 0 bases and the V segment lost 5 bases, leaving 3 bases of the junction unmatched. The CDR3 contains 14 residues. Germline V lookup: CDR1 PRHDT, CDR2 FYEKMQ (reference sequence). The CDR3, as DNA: TGTGCCAGCAGCGCGGACAGGAACCAAGAGACCCAGTACTTC. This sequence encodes CASSADRNQETQYF.

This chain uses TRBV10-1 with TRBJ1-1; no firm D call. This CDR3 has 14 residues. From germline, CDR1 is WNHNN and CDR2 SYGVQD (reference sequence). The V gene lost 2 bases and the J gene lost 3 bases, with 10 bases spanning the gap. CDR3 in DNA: TGCGCCAGCAGTGAGGGCCCCATTTACACTGAAGCTTTCTTT. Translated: CASSEGPIYTEAFF.

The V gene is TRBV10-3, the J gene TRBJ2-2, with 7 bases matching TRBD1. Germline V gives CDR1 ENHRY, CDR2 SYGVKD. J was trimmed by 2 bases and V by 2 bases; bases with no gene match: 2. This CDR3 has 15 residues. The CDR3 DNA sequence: TGTGCCATCAGTGAGAGGGGGCGCAACACCGGGGAGCTGTTTTTT. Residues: CAISERGRNTGELFF.

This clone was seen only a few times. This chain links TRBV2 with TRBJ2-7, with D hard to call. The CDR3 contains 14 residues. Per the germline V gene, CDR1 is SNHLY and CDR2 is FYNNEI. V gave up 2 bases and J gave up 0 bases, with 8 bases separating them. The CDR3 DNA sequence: TGTGCCAGCAGTGAATCCATAGACTCCTACGAGCAGTACTTC. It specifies CASSESIDSYEQYF.

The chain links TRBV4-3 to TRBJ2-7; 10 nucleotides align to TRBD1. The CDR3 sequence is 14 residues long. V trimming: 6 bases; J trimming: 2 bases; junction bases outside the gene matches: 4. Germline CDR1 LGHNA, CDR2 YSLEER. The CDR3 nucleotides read TGCGCCAGCAGTCCTGACAGGGGGCCCTACGAGCAGTACTTC. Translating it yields CASSPDRGPYEQYF.

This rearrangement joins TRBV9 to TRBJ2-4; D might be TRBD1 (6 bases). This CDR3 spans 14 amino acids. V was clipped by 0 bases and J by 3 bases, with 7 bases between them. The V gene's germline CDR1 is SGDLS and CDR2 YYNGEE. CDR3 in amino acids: CASSVEGDKNIQYF. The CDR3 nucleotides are TGTGCCAGCAGCGTAGAGGGGGACAAAAACATTCAGTACTTC.

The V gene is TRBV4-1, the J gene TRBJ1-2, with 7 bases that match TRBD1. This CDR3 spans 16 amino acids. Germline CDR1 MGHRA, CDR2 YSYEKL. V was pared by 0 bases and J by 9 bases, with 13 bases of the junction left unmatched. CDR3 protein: CASSQDYRTGSSRYTF. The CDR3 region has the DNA TGCGCCAGCAGCCAAGATTACCGGACAGGCTCCTCGCGCTACACCTTC.

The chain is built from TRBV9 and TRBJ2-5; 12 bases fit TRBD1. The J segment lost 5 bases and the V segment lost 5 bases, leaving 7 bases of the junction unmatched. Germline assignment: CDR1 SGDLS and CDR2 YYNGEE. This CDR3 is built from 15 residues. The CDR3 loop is CASSGTGGERETQYF. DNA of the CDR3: TGTGCCAGCAGTGGGACAGGGGGCGAGAGGGAGACCCAGTACTTC.

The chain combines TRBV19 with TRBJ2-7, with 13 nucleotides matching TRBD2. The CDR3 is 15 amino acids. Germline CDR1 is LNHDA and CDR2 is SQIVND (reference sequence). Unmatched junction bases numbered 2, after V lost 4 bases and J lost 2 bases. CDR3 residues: CASSTTSGRAYEQYF. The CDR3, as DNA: TGTGCCAGTAGTACAACTAGCGGGAGGGCCTACGAGCAGTACTTC.

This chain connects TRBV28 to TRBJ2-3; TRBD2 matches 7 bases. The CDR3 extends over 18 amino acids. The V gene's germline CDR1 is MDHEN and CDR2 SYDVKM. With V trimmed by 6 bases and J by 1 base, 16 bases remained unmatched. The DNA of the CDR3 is TGTGCCAGCAGCCATGGGGTTGGCGGGAGTGGGGGCACAGATACGCAGTATTTT. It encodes CASSHGVGGSGGTDTQYF. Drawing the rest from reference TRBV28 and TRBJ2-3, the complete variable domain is DVKVTQSSRYLVKRTGEKVFLECVQDMDHENMFWYRQDPGLGLRLIYFSYDVKMKEKGDIPEGYSVSREKKERFSLILESASTNQTSMYLCASSHGVGGSGGTDTQYFGPGTRLTVL.

CDR3 nucleotides: TGTGCCAGCAGCCAACGACTAGCGGGAGTCTCCTACGAGCAGTACTTC. This sequence encodes CASSQRLAGVSYEQYF. The chain uses TRBV13 and TRBJ2-7; 12 positions match TRBD2. The CDR3 is made up of 16 amino acids. Unmatched junction bases numbered 5, after V lost 5 bases and J lost 0 bases. From germline, CDR1 is PRHDT and CDR2 FYEKMQ (reference sequence).

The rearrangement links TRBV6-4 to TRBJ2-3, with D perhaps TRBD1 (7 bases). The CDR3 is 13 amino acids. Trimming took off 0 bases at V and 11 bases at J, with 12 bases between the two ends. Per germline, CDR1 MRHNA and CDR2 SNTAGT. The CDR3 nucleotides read TGTGCCAGCAGTGACTCGTCCCAGGGGGGGCAGTATTTT. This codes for CASSDSSQGGQYF.

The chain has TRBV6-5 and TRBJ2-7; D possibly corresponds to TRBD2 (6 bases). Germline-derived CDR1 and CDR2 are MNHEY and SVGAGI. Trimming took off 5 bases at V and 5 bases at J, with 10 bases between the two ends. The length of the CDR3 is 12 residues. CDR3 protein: CASSVWGDEQYF. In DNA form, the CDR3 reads TGTGCCAGCAGTGTTTGGGGGGACGAGCAGTACTTC.

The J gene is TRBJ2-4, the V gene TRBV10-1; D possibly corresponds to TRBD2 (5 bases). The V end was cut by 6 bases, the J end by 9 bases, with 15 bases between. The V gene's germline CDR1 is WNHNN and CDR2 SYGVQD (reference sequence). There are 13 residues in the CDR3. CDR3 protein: CASREDNYGIQYF. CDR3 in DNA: TGCGCCAGCAGGGAGGATAACTATGGCATTCAGTACTTC.

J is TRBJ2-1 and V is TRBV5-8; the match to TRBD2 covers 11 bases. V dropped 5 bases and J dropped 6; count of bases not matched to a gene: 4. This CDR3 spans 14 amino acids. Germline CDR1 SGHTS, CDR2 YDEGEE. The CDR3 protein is CASRQGLAGNEQFF. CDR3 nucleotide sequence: TGTGCCAGCAGACAAGGACTAGCGGGCAATGAGCAGTTCTTC.

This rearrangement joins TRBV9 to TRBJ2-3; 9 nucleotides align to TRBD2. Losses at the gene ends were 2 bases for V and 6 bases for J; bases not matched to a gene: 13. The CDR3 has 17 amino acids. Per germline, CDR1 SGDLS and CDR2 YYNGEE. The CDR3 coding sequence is TGTGCCAGCAGCGTTTCCCCCAGGCGGGAGGGGTCGGATACGCAGTATTTT. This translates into CASSVSPRREGSDTQYF.

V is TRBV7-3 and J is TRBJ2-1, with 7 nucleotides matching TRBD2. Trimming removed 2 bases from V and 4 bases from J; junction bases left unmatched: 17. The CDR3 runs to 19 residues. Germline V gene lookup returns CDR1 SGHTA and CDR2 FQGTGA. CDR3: CASSLVGAEAGDVYNEQFF. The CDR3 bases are TGTGCCAGCAGCTTAGTAGGGGCCGAGGCGGGAGACGTGTACAATGAGCAGTTCTTC.

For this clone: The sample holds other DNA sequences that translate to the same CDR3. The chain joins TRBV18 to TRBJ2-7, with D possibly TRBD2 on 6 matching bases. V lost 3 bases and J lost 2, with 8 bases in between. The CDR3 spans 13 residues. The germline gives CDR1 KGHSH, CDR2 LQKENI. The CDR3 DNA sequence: TGTGCCAGCTCACCGGGACTTACCTACGAGCAGTACTTC. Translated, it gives CASSPGLTYEQYF.

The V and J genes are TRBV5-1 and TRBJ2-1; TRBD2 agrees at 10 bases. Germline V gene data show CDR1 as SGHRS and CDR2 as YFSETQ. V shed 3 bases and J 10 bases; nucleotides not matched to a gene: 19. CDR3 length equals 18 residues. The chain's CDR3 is CASSSYLRVLAGVEEQFF. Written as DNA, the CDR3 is TGCGCCAGCAGCTCATATCTCAGGGTGCTAGCGGGAGTTGAGGAGCAGTTCTTC.

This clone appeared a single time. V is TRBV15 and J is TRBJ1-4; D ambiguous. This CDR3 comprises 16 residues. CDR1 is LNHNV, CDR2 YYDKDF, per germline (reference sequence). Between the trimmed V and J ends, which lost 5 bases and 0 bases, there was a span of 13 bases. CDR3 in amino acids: CATSGLSDATNEKLFF. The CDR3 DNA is TGTGCCACCAGCGGACTCTCAGACGCAACTAATGAAAAACTGTTTTTT.

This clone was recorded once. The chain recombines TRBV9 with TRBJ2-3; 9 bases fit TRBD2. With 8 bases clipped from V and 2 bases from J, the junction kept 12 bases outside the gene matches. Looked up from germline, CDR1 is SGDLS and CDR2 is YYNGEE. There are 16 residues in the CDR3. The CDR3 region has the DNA TGTGCCAGACGAGCGGGGGGTAGCGAGAACACAGATACGCAGTATTTT. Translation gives CARRAGGSENTDTQYF. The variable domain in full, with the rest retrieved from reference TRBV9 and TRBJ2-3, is DSGVTQTPKHLITATGQRVTLRCSPRSGDLSVYWYQQSLDQGLQFLIQYYNGEERAKGNILERFSAQQFPDLHSELNLSSLELGDSALYFCARRAGGSENTDTQYFGPGTRLTVL.

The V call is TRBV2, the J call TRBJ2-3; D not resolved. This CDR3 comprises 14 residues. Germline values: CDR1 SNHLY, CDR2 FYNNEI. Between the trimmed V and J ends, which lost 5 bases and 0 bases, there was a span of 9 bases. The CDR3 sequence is CASSLLASTDTQYF. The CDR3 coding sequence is TGTGCCAGCAGTCTCTTGGCTAGCACAGATACGCAGTATTTT.

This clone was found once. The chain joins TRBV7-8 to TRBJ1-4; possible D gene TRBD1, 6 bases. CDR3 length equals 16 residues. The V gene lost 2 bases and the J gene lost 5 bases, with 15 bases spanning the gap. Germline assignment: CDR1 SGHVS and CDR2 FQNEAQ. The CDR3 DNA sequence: TGTGCCAGCAGCTTATCCGCAACAGGGTCGAATGAAAAACTGTTTTTT. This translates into CASSLSATGSNEKLFF.

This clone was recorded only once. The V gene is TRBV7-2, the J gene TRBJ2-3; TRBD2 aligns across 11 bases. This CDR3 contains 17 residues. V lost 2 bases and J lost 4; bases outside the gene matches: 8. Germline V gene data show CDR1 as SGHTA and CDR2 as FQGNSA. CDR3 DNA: TGTGCCAGCAGCTTATCGTTCGGACTAGCGGGCCCAGATACGCAGTATTTT. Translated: CASSLSFGLAGPDTQYF.

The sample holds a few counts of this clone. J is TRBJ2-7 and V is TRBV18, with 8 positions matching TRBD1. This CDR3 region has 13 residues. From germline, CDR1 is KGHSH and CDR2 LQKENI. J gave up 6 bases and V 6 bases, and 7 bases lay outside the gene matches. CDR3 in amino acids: CASSNDRGGEQYF. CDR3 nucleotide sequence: TGTGCCAGCTCTAACGACAGGGGTGGCGAGCAGTACTTC.

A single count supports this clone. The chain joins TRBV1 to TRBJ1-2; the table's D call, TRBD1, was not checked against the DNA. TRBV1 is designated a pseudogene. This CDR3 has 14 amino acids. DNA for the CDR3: TGCACCAGCAGCCCCCCAGGGGTTGGGGATGGCTACACCTTC. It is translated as CTSSPPGVGDGYTF.

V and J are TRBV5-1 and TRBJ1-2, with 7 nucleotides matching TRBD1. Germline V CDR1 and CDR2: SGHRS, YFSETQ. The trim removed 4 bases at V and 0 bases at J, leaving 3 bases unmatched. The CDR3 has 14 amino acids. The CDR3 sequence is CASSPGQTNYGYTF. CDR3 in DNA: TGCGCCAGCAGCCCGGGACAGACTAACTATGGCTACACCTTC.

CDR3 loop: CASSIRSGGREIQPQHF. The CDR3 coding sequence is TGTGCCAGTAGTATTAGGTCAGGAGGACGAGAAATTCAGCCCCAGCATTTT. The rearrangement uses TRBV19 and TRBJ1-5, with no clear D. CDR3 length: 17 residues. The germline V and J ends were trimmed by 3 bases and 6 bases, with 21 bases remaining between them. Germline lookup yields CDR1 LNHDA and CDR2 SQIVND (reference sequence). The variable domain in full, completed from reference TRBV19 and TRBJ1-5, reads DGGITQSPKYLFRKEGQNVTLSCEQNLNHDAMYWYRQDPGQGLRLIYYSQIVNDFQKGDIAEGYSVSREKKESFPLTVTSAQKNPTAFYLCASSIRSGGREIQPQHFGDGTRLSIL.

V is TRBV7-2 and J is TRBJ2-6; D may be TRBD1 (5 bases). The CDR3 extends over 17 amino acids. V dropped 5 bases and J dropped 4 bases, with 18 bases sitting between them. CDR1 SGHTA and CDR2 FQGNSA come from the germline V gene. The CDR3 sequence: CASSLNGAGSGANVLTF. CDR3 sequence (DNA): TGTGCCAGCAGCCTTAATGGGGCAGGGTCAGGGGCCAACGTCCTGACTTTC.